A selection of T cell receptor beta chains follows, all from one sample in a study of blood T cell dynamics during melanoma immunotherapy. Some clones are missing from TCRdb's copy, which holds only in-frame ones; the method was immunoSEQ multiplex PCR. The sample has over 5,500 clones, around 84% seen once. Material: blood, obtained from a patient treated with checkpoint blockade. These receptors came from a human donor with melanoma. Both conserved end residues are part of each CDR3. A D gene is named only where the DNA matches it firmly. The size entry is marked missing in some rows and otherwise reads once, few, many or a size class.

j_gene,v_gene,d_gene,abundance,CDR3aa,CDR3nt
TRBJ2-7,TRBV6-1,-,once,CASSPTQYEQYF,TGTGCCAGCAGTCCAACCCAGTACGAGCAGTACTTC
TRBJ2-1,TRBV15,TRBD1,-,CATSGNRGNEQFF,TGTGCCACCAGCGGAAACAGGGGTAATGAGCAGTTCTTC
TRBJ2-7,TRBV4-1,TRBD2,-,CASSQGTGGRSYEQYF,TGCGCCAGCAGCCAGGGAACGGGGGGGCGGTCCTACGAGCAGTACTTC
TRBJ2-1,TRBV6-5,TRBD2,-,CASSSWTSEQFF,TGTGCCAGCAGTTCGTGGACTAGTGAGCAGTTCTTC
TRBJ1-1,TRBV5-1,-,once,CASSLEKFLTEAFF,TGCGCCAGCAGCTTGGAAAAGTTCCTCACTGAAGCTTTCTTT
TRBJ1-1,TRBV11-2,TRBD1,-,CASSERTGGYTEAFF,TGTGCCAGCAGCGAGCGGACAGGGGGCTACACTGAAGCTTTCTTT
TRBJ2-1,TRBV6-5,TRBD2,-,CASSWGGEQFF,TGTGCCAGCAGCTGGGGGGGTGAGCAGTTCTTC
TRBJ1-1,TRBV2,-,-,CASRGRFTEAFF,TGTGCCAGCAGGGGACGGTTCACTGAAGCTTTCTTT
TRBJ2-7,TRBV2,TRBD1,-,CASSVGQYSGEQYF,TGTGCCAGCAGTGTGGGACAGTATTCGGGCGAGCAGTACTTC
TRBJ2-7,TRBV7-2,TRBD1,-,CASSIRGQGAYEQYF,TGTGCCAGCAGCATCCGAGGACAGGGGGCCTACGAGCAGTACTTC
TRBJ1-1,TRBV6-9,-,-,CASSKISPMNTEAFF,TGTGCCAGCAGTAAAATCTCCCCCATGAACACTGAAGCTTTCTTT
TRBJ2-5,TRBV28,-,-,CASSLAGSQETQYF,TGTGCCAGCAGTTTAGCGGGCAGTCAAGAGACCCAGTACTTC
TRBJ2-5,TRBV27,-,once,CASSSDRWETQYF,TGTGCCAGCAGTTCTGACAGGTGGGAGACCCAGTACTTC
TRBJ2-3,TRBV9,-,-,CASSPQGGGATDTQYF,TGTGCCAGCAGCCCTCAAGGAGGGGGGGCGACAGATACGCAGTATTTT
TRBJ2-7,TRBV9,-,few,CASSPQDLSGEQYF,TGTGCCAGCAGCCCACAGGACCTTTCCGGCGAGCAGTACTTC
TRBJ2-7,TRBV5-8,-,-,CASSLTGTGPYEQYF,TGTGCCAGCAGCCTGACGGGCACTGGTCCCTACGAGCAGTACTTC
TRBJ1-3,TRBV5-8,-,-,CASRHQGTGNTIYF,TGTGCCAGCAGACACCAGGGTACTGGAAACACCATATATTTT
TRBJ1-2,TRBV5-6,TRBD1,-,CASSSGTGHYGYTF,TGTGCCAGCAGCTCCGGGACAGGTCATTATGGCTACACCTTC
TRBJ1-1,TRBV19,TRBD1,few,CASTRAGGTEAFF,TGTGCCTCCACCCGGGCAGGGGGCACTGAAGCTTTCTTT
TRBJ2-3,TRBV12-5,-,-,CASGPSTDTQYF,TGTGCTAGTGGTCCGTCGACAGATACGCAGTATTTT